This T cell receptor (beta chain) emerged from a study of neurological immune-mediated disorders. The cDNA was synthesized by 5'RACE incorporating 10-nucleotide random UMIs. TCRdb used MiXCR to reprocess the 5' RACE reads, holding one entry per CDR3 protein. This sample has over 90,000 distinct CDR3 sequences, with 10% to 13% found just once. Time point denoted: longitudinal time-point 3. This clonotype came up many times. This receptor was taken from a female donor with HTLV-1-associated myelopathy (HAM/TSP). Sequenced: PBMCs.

As DNA, the CDR3 is TGCAGTGCCAGCGGCGGGGATGGGGAAGAGACCCAGTACTTC. Protein: CSASGGDGEETQYF. The genes are TRBV20-1 and TRBJ2-5, with a possible D match to TRBD2 (6 bases). The V end was cut by 6 bases, the J end by 3 bases, with 17 bases between. CDR3 length equals 14 residues. Germline V gene lookup returns CDR1 DFQATT and CDR2 SNEGSKA (reference sequence).